This T cell receptor beta chain was captured by sequencing in a study of blood T cell repertoires in COVID-19 (dated by TCRdb to the early 2020s). Study-level background: The collaborator samples originated in the United States, Italy and Spain and spanned the acute and convalescent phases of COVID-19. The prospective study material was composed of cDNA or gDNA derived from T cells, B-cell-depleted T cells, or PBMCs. A freely available public database, intended as a resource for researchers studying the immune response to SARS-CoV-2, is where the repertoires were released. Subjects who had been exposed to COVID-19, were actively infected with it, or had recovered from it provided the deeply sampled blood TCRbeta repertoires that made up the dataset. The samples were drawn from the first 160 participants of the ongoing ImmuneRACE study and from 1,254 subjects provided by 6 global collaborators. Where available, HLA class I and class II types were taken from metadata supplied by the sample provider and were not determined by assay-based typing. A de-identified subject ID, COVID-19 status, age in years and sex were almost always included in the sample metadata. Here is what the overall study found, with its caveats: How much clinical and demographic metadata was included differed by source and by participant, and the metadata was provided uncurated.

The CDR3 starts with the cysteine, ends with the phenylalanine, and has 13 residues. Here the CDR3 DNA is all that survives: 39 bases in frame from base 1. The germline V gene encodes CDR1 SQVTM and CDR2 ANQGSEA. V ends up 0 bases short and J 4 bases short, with an unmatched junction base count of 1. Whole blood was collected in K2EDTA tubes by collaborating institutions according to the institutions' own protocols. For TCRbeta analysis, collaborators shipped samples in one of three forms: frozen whole blood, isolated PBMCs, or DNA extracted from either of those sample types. The immunoSEQ Assay, a bias-controlled multiplex PCR, was used to amplify TCRbeta CDR3 regions from genomic DNA. Concerning the study's data processing: The number of nucleated cells in each sample was estimated by amplification of reference gene primers within the assay. To quantify the absolute abundance of each unique TCRbeta CDR3 rearrangement, sequence reads were collapsed and filtered. For each sample, productive Simpson clonality was calculated as the square root of Simpson's diversity index across productive rearrangements. As stored in TCRdb, this immuneACCESS dataset retains in-frame rearrangements with V and J assigned. A fraction of the clones does not appear; measured against another copy, unresolved V genes explain less than half of the discrepancy, and the remainder lacks a known reason. V, J and clone size are taken as reported in that table, and D and trimming were inferred from the DNA itself. The sample table records a few hundred thousand clones; approximately 86% of these occur just once. The ten largest make up roughly 1.8% of the sample.

A word on this clone: Its antigen remains unidentified. One base away there is no much larger clone; base qualities are not given.

The sequence is built from TRBV29-1 and TRBJ1-1, with TRBD1 matching 8 junction bases. The TCR originated in a man younger than 45 with active or convalescent COVID-19. The sample taken for sequencing was peripheral blood. The sequenced DNA is TGCAGCGTTGAAGAGGGACAGGCCACTGAAGCTTTCTTT. Its product reads: CSVEEGQATEAFF.